Below are 12 T cell receptor beta chains sequenced from a single sample in a study of T cell responses to AZD1222 COVID-19 vaccine. Assay: immunoSEQ multiplex PCR; the TCRdb copy retains only in-frame clones and omits some. The table lists some 110,000 clones, 90% of them singletons, with 6.5% to 10% in the top ten. Sequences were derived from peripheral blood, sampled 28 days after the second AZD1222 dose. The receptors were gathered from an adult who received the AZD1222 COVID-19 vaccine.

This chain joins TRBV6-2 or TRBV6-3 and TRBJ2-7; 7 bases fit TRBD1. Germline V gene lookup returns CDR1 MNHEY and CDR2 SVGEGT. J was trimmed by 3 bases and V by 3 bases; bases with no gene match: 2. This CDR3 is built from 13 residues. Written as DNA, the CDR3 is TGTGCCAGCAGTTATTGGGACAGCTACGAGCAGTACTTC. Its protein is CASSYWDSYEQYF.

This clone was picked up one time. The chain recombines TRBV30 with TRBJ2-1; D gene ambiguous. This CDR3 region has 15 residues. V lost 2 bases, J lost 2 bases, and 13 bases lay in between. In germline, CDR1 is GTSNPN, CDR2 SVGIG (reference sequence). The DNA for the CDR3 is TGTGCCTGGAGTCTTATACCTCCCCCCTACAATGAGCAGTTCTTC. Translated: CAWSLIPPPYNEQFF.

The rearrangement joins TRBV11-3 to TRBJ2-3; 13 bases align to TRBD2. V was pared by 5 bases and J by 4 bases, with 6 bases of the junction left unmatched. The CDR3 runs to 16 residues. Germline values: CDR1 SGHNT, CDR2 YENEEA. The CDR3 DNA reads as TGTGCCAGCAGCATCACTAGCGGGGGGGTTCCAGATACGCAGTATTTT. It is translated as CASSITSGGVPDTQYF. Drawing the rest from reference TRBV11-3 and TRBJ2-3, the complete variable domain is EAGVVQSPRYKIIEKKQPVAFWCNPISGHNTLYWYLQNLGQGPELLIRYENEEAVDDSQLPKDRFSAERLKGVDSTLKIQPAELGDSAVYLCASSITSGGVPDTQYFGPGTRLTVL.

The V gene is TRBV14, the J gene TRBJ1-2, with D hard to call. This CDR3 is 13 amino acids long. Germline CDR1 reads SGHDN; CDR2 reads FVKESK. Between the trimmed V and J ends, which lost 3 bases and 3 bases, there was a span of 8 bases. The CDR3 bases are TGTGCCAGCAGCCAGGGTTTGTACTATGGCTACACCTTC. Amino acid sequence: CASSQGLYYGYTF.

The chain joins TRBV6-5 to TRBJ1-2; tentatively, D is TRBD1 (6 bases). V gave up 6 bases and J gave up 4 bases, with 12 bases separating them. Germline V gene data show CDR1 as MNHEY and CDR2 as SVGAGI. The CDR3 is 13 residues long. CDR3 bases: TGTGCCAGCAGCAATGACAGGAGCTATGGCTACACCTTC. It codes for CASSNDRSYGYTF.

This chain links TRBV4-3 with TRBJ2-7; tentative D call: TRBD2 (6 bases). Germline assignment: CDR1 LGHNA and CDR2 YSLEER. V dropped 2 bases and J dropped 6 bases, with 17 bases sitting between them. This CDR3 spans 15 amino acids. The CDR3 region is CASSQSVEGWGEQYF. The CDR3 DNA sequence: TGCGCCAGCAGCCAATCGGTGGAGGGCTGGGGCGAGCAGTACTTC.

The rearrangement links TRBV24-1 to TRBJ2-3, with 11 bases matching TRBD1. CDR1 and CDR2 (germline): KGHDR, SFDVKD. The J segment lost 4 bases and the V segment lost 4 bases, leaving 9 bases of the junction unmatched. The CDR3 loop spans 17 amino acids. The DNA of the CDR3 is TGTGCCACCAGTGAGCTCTCAAGGACAGGGGGCGCAGATACGCAGTATTTT. This codes for CATSELSRTGGADTQYF.

The chain has TRBV6-5 and TRBJ1-6, with D tentatively TRBD1 (5 bases). The CDR3 is made up of 16 amino acids. From germline, CDR1 is MNHEY and CDR2 SVGAGI. Trimming stripped 0 bases from V and 6 bases from J, with 12 bases between. DNA of the CDR3: TGTGCCAGCAGTTACTCACGCCGGCAGGGTAATTCACCCCTCCACTTT. Its translation is CASSYSRRQGNSPLHF.

The J gene is TRBJ1-1, the V gene TRBV14, with D perhaps matching TRBD1 (6 bases). Germline V CDR1 and CDR2: SGHDN, FVKESK. Between the trimmed V and J ends, which lost 3 bases and 7 bases, there was a span of 15 bases. The CDR3 contains 14 residues. CDR3 nucleotide sequence: TGTGCCAGCAGCCAGCCAGTCACAGGGAATGAAGCTTTCTTT. Its protein product is CASSQPVTGNEAFF.

This chain links TRBV7-3 with TRBJ2-6; D call uncertain. The CDR3 runs 17 residues. V was clipped by 5 bases and J by 0 bases, with 14 bases between them. Germline V gives CDR1 SGHTA, CDR2 FQGTGA. The DNA of the CDR3 is TGTGCCAGCAGCCCCCGTCCCGGAACCTCTGGGGCCAACGTCCTGACTTTC. Protein product: CASSPRPGTSGANVLTF.

This rearrangement joins TRBV3-1 (or the pseudogene TRBV3-2) to TRBJ2-5; TRBD2 matches 10 bases. The CDR3 extends over 17 amino acids. V gave up 0 bases and J gave up 4 bases; unmatched junction bases: 8. In germline, CDR1 is LGHDT, CDR2 YNNKEL (reference sequence). CDR3 sequence reads: CASSQDVSGGATETQYF. The CDR3 DNA reads TGTGCCAGCAGCCAAGATGTAAGCGGGGGGGCAACAGAGACCCAGTACTTC.

This chain links TRBV5-1 with TRBJ1-2; no reliable D call. Trimming shortened V by 0 bases and J by 10 bases, and 10 bases separated the two germline ends. Per germline, CDR1 SGHRS and CDR2 YFSETQ. The CDR3 consists of 12 residues. The CDR3 sequence is CASSLESLDYTF. For the CDR3, the DNA is TGCGCCAGCAGCTTGGAGAGTCTCGACTACACCTTC.